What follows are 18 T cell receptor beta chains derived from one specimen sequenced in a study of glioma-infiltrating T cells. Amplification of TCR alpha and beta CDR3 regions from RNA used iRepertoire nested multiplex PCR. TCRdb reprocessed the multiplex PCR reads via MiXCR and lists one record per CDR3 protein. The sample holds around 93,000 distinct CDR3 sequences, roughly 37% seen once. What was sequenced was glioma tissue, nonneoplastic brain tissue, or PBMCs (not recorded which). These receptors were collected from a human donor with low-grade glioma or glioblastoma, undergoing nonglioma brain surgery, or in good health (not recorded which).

The CDR3 is CSARPGTRTDTQYF. CDR3 sequence (DNA): TGCAGTGCTAGGCCCGGGACACGCACAGATACGCAGTATTTT. V gene TRBV20-1 combines with J gene TRBJ2-3; maybe TRBD1 (6 bases). Trimming left V 3 bases short and J 1 base short, with 11 bases between. The length of the CDR3 is 14 residues. Germline V gene data show CDR1 as DFQATT and CDR2 as SNEGSKA (reference sequence).

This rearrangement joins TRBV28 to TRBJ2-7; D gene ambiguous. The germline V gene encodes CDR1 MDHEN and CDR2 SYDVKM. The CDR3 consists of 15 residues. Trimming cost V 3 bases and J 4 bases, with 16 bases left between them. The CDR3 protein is CASSLERPWEYEQYF. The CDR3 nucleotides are TGTGCCAGCAGTTTGGAAAGGCCGTGGGAATACGAGCAGTACTTC.

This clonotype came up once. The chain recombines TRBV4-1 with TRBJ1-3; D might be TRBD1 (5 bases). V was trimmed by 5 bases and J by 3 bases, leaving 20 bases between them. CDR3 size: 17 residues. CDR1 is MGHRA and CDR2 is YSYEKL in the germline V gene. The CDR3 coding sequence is TGCGCCAGCAGCTTAGTATCAGGGATGGGCTTTGGAAACACCATATATTTT. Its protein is CASSLVSGMGFGNTIYF.

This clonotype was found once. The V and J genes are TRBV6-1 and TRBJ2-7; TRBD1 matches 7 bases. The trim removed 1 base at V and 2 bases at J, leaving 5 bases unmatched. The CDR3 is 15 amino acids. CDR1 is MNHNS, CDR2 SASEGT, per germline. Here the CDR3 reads CASSEGNRGTYEQYF. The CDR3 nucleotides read TGTGCCAGCAGTGAAGGGAACAGGGGAACCTACGAGCAGTACTTC.

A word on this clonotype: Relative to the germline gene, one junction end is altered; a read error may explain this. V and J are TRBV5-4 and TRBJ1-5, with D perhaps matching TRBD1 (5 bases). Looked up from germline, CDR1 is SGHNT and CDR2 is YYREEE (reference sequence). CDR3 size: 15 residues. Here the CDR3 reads CAGSSPGTVDQPKHF. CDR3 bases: TGTGCCGGCAGTTCCCCAGGGACGGTTGATCAGCCCAAGCATTTT.

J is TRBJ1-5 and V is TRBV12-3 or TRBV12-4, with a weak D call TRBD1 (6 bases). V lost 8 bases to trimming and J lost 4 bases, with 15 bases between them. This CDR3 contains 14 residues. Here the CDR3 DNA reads TGTGCCAGCCCCTCTATTCAGGGGAATCAGCCCCAGCATTTT. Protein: CASPSIQGNQPQHF.

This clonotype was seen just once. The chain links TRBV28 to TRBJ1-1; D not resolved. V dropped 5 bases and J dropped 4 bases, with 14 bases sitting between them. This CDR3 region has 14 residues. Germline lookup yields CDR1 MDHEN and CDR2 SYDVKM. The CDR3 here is CASSPAVFVTEAFF. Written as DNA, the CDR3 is TGTGCCAGCAGTCCAGCGGTTTTCGTCACTGAAGCTTTCTTT.

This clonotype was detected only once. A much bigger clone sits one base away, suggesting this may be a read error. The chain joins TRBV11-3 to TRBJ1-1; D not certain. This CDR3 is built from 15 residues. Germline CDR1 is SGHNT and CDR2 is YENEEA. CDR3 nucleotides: TGTGCCAGCGGCTTCTCCGGGGTCCGGAACACTGAAGCTTTCTTT. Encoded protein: CASGFSGVRNTEAFF.

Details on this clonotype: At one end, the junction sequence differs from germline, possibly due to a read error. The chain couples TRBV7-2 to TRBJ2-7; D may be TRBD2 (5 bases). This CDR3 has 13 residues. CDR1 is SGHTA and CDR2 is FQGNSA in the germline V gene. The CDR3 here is CASRPTRINEQYF. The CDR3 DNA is TGTGCTAGCAGGCCTACTAGGATCAATGAGCAGTACTTC.

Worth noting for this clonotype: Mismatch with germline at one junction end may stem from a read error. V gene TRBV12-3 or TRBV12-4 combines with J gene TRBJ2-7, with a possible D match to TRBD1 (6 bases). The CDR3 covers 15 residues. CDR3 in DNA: TGTGCCAGCAGAGTCGGACAGAATGGGACCTACGATCAGTACTTC. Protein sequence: CASRVGQNGTYDQYF.

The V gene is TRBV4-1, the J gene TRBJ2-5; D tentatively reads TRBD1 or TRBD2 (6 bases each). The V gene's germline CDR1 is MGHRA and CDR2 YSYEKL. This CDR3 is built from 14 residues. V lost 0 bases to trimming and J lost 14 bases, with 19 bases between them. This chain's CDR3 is CASSQDLPSGAQYF. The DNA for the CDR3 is TGCGCCAGCAGCCAAGATCTTCCGTCGGGGGCTCAATACTTC.

This CDR3 reads CSATAPGAAYEQFF. The CDR3 region has the DNA TGCAGTGCTACCGCCCCCGGGGCCGCCTATGAGCAGTTCTTC. This chain joins TRBV20-1 and TRBJ2-1; either TRBD1 or TRBD2 may supply D (5 bases each). The length of the CDR3 is 14 residues. The V and J ends lost 4 bases and 8 bases respectively, with 18 bases between them. Germline loops: CDR1 DFQATT, CDR2 SNEGSKA (reference sequence).

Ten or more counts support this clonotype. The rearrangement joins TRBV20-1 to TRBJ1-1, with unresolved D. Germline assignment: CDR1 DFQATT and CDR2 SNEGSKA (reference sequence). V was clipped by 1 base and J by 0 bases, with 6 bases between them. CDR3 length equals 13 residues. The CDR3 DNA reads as TGCAGTGCTAGAGTCCTGGTGAACACTGAAGCTTTCTTT. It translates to CSARVLVNTEAFF.

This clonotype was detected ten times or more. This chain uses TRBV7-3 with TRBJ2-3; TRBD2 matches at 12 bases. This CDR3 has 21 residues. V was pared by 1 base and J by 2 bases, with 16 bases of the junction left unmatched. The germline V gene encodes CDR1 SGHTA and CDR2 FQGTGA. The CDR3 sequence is CASSLRGMILAGGKNTDTQYF. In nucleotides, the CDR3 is TGTGCCAGCAGCTTAAGAGGGATGATTCTAGCGGGGGGGAAGAACACAGATACGCAGTATTTT.

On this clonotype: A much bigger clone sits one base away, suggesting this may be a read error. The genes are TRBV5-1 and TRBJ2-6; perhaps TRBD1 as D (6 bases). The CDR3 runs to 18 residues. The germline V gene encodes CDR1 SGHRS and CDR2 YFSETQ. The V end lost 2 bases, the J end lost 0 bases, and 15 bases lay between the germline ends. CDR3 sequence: CASSFDRNESSGANVLTF. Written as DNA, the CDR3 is TGCGCCAGCAGCTTCGACAGGAACGAATCCTCTGGGGCCAACGTCCTGACTTTC. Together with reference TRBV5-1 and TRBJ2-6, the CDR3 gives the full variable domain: KAGVTQTPRYLIKTRGQQVTLSCSPISGHRSVSWYQQTPGQGLQFLFEYFSETQRNKGNFPGRFSGRQFSNSRSEMNVSTLELGDSALYLCASSFDRNESSGANVLTFGAGSRLTVL.

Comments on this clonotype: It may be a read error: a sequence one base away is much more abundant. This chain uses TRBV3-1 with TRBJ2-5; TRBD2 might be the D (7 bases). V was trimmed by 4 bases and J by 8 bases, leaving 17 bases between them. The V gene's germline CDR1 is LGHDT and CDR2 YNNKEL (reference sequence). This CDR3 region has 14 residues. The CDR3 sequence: CASSLPRGGDTQYF. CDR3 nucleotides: TGTGCCAGCAGCCTCCCGAGGGGGGGGGACACCCAGTACTTC.

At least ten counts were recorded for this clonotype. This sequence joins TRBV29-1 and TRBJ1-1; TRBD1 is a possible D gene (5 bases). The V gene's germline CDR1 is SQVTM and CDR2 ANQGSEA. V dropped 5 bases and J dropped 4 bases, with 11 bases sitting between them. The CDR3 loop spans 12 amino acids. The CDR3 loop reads CSVTSGGTEAFF. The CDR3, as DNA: TGCAGCGTTACGTCGGGGGGCACTGAAGCTTTCTTT.

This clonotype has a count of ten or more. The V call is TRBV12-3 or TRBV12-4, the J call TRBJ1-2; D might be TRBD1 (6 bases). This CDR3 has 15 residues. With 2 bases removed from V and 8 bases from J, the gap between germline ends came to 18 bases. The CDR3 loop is CASSLYPSDSRGYTF. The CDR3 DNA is TGTGCCAGCAGTTTATATCCCTCGGACAGTCGGGGCTACACCTTC.